A single sample is the source of the 30 T cell receptor beta chains below, sequenced in a study of human T cells and chemical hapten exposure. Regarding time point: patch test 1, 2 weeks after DPC sensitization. Treatment of the sample: therapeutic diphenylcyclopropenone sensitization with weekly scalp DPC. Each CDR3 protein gets one entry after TCRdb re-called the RACE reads with MiXCR. The data hold under 200,000 distinct CDR3 sequences, with 14% observed a single time. Sequences were derived from whole blood, sampled in connection with sensitization to the hapten diphenylcyclopropenone (DPC). The receptors were gathered from a woman in her 30s with alopecia areata. Some clones in this sample may be carry-over from other donors' samples.

The gene calls are TRBV4-3 and TRBJ2-2; D is perhaps TRBD2 (6 bases). V lost 3 bases to trimming and J lost 8 bases, with 13 bases between them. Germline V gene lookup returns CDR1 LGHNA and CDR2 YSLEER. The CDR3 consists of 14 residues. DNA of the CDR3: TGCGCCAGCAGCCACGGGACTGGTGCGGGGGAGCTGTTTTTT. Translating gives CASSHGTGAGELFF.

The rearrangement joins TRBV7-2 to TRBJ2-3; TRBD2 matches at 7 bases. The CDR3 covers 16 residues. The germline CDR1 and CDR2 sequences are SGHTA and FQGNSA. V lost 2 bases and J lost 2; bases outside the gene matches: 7. This CDR3 is CASSLSASGPTDTQYF. In DNA form, the CDR3 reads TGTGCCAGCAGCTTATCTGCTAGCGGACCCACAGATACGCAGTATTTT. Full variable domain (outside the CDR3, taken from reference TRBV7-2 and TRBJ2-3): GAGVSQSPSNKVTEKGKDVELRCDPISGHTALYWYRQSLGQGLEFLIYFQGNSAPDKSGLPSDRFSAERTGGSVSTLTIQRTQQEDSAVYLCASSLSASGPTDTQYFGPGTRLTVL.

The sample holds many counts of this clonotype. The chain couples TRBV7-8 to TRBJ2-1; D uncertain. With 2 bases removed from V and 0 bases from J, the gap between germline ends came to 8 bases. Germline assignment: CDR1 SGHVS and CDR2 FQNEAQ. CDR3 length: 15 amino acids. The chain's CDR3 is CASSLSASSYNEQFF. The CDR3, as DNA: TGTGCCAGCAGCTTAAGCGCAAGCTCCTACAATGAGCAGTTCTTC.

This clonotype was picked up a small number of times. The rearrangement uses TRBV5-1 and TRBJ1-2; D is possibly TRBD1 (5 bases). The CDR3 runs to 15 residues. Germline V gives CDR1 SGHRS, CDR2 YFSETQ. Trimming removed 0 bases at V and 3 bases at J, with 12 bases between. The CDR3 coding sequence is TGCGCCAGCAGCTTGGAACCGGGACGGGACTATGGCTACACCTTC. This gives the protein CASSLEPGRDYGYTF.

The chain joins TRBV4-3 to TRBJ1-2; D is unresolved. Germline CDR1 is LGHNA and CDR2 is YSLEER. There are 16 residues in the CDR3. The V gene lost 1 base and the J gene lost 5 bases, with 17 bases spanning the gap. The DNA for the CDR3 is TGCGCCAGCAGCCAAGCTGGGGAATCGTCTCGGTATGGCTACACCTTC. It codes for CASSQAGESSRYGYTF.

Many counts were recorded for this clonotype. The chain has TRBV18 and TRBJ2-1, with 8 bases identical to TRBD2. Germline lookup yields CDR1 KGHSH and CDR2 LQKENI. V was clipped by 6 bases and J by 3 bases; unmatched bases: 10. There are 16 residues in the CDR3. CDR3 loop: CASSRSGGRYYNEQFF. The CDR3, as DNA: TGTGCCAGCTCCCGATCGGGCGGGAGGTACTACAATGAGCAGTTCTTC.

The V call is TRBV30, the J call TRBJ1-5, with a tentative D call TRBD1 (5 bases). Deletions cut 1 base from V and 7 bases from J, with 14 bases between. The CDR3 consists of 14 residues. Germline V gives CDR1 GTSNPN, CDR2 SVGIG (reference sequence). As DNA, the CDR3 is TGTGCCTGGAGTGGGGGGGACGCCAGGCAGCCCCAGCATTTT. This translates into CAWSGGDARQPQHF.

This clonotype was counted many times. The V call is TRBV20-1, the J call TRBJ2-3; TRBD2 aligns across 13 bases. V was clipped by 5 bases and J by 6 bases; unmatched bases: 5. The germline gives CDR1 DFQATT, CDR2 SNEGSKA (reference sequence). The CDR3 sequence is 14 residues long. CDR3 loop: CSASLAGGADTQYF. Here the CDR3 DNA reads TGCAGTGCTTCACTAGCGGGGGGGGCGGATACGCAGTATTTT.

This clonotype has at least ten counts. This CDR3 is CASSYSYVVNGYTF. For the CDR3, the DNA is TGTGCCAGCAGTTACTCATATGTTGTTAATGGCTACACCTTC. The genes are TRBV6-2 or TRBV6-3 and TRBJ1-2, with D unresolved. Germline values: CDR1 MNHEY, CDR2 SVGEGT. V lost 0 bases and J lost 6, with 11 bases in between. The CDR3 totals 14 residues.

The chain combines TRBV28 with TRBJ1-1; no definite D call. This CDR3 comprises 13 residues. The ends were cut back, 6 bases at V and 1 base at J, with 9 bases in the middle. The germline V gene encodes CDR1 MDHEN and CDR2 SYDVKM. Written as DNA, the CDR3 is TGTGCCAGCAGCCAGACACCGAACACTGAAGCTTTCTTT. This encodes CASSQTPNTEAFF.

The chain couples TRBV6-6 to TRBJ2-7; D is perhaps TRBD2 (5 bases). Deletions cut 5 bases from V and 2 bases from J, with 13 bases between. There are 14 residues in the CDR3. The V gene's germline CDR1 is MNHNY and CDR2 SVGAGI (reference sequence). The CDR3 sequence is CASSPEDGAYEQYF. The CDR3 nucleotides are TGTGCCAGCAGTCCAGAGGACGGGGCCTACGAGCAGTACTTC.

This clonotype showed up just a few times. The V call is TRBV28, the J call TRBJ2-5; no firm D call. V was clipped by 10 bases and J by 2 bases, with 17 bases between them. From germline, CDR1 is MDHEN and CDR2 SYDVKM. The CDR3 is 14 residues long. The CDR3 here is CATQTPGRQETQYF. The CDR3 region has the DNA TGTGCCACCCAAACCCCCGGCCGACAAGAGACCCAGTACTTC.

The table lists this clonotype with many counts. V gene TRBV7-9 combines with J gene TRBJ2-5; D might be TRBD2 (6 bases). CDR1 and CDR2 from the germline V gene are SEHNR and FQNEAQ (reference sequence). V shed 2 bases and J shed 5 bases, with 18 bases lying between them. The CDR3 consists of 16 residues. CDR3 protein: CASSLLEGFSLETQYF. CDR3 nucleotides: TGTGCCAGCAGCTTACTGGAGGGATTTTCATTGGAGACCCAGTACTTC. The variable domain in full, completed from reference TRBV7-9 and TRBJ2-5, reads DTGVSQNPRHKITKRGQNVTFRCDPISEHNRLYWYRQTLGQGPEFLTYFQNEAQLEKSRLLSDRFSAERPKGSFSTLEIQRTEQGDSAMYLCASSLLEGFSLETQYFGPGTRLLVL.

This clonotype came up a few times. The rearrangement links TRBV27 to TRBJ2-7; 10 bases match TRBD2. The CDR3 is made up of 14 amino acids. Germline V gene sequence: CDR1 MNHEY, CDR2 SMNVEV (reference sequence). The V segment lost 3 bases and the J segment 4 bases; nucleotides outside the gene matches: 3. This chain's CDR3 is CASSFRTSGYEQYF. In nucleotides, the CDR3 is TGTGCCAGCAGTTTTCGGACTAGCGGATACGAGCAGTACTTC.

The chain links TRBV20-1 to TRBJ1-1; no clear D. Trimming pared 0 bases from V and 2 bases from J, leaving 13 bases between. Germline lookup yields CDR1 DFQATT and CDR2 SNEGSKA (reference sequence). The CDR3 has 15 residues. The CDR3: CSARDRKGSNTEAFF. In DNA, the CDR3 is TGCAGTGCTAGAGATAGGAAGGGTTCCAACACTGAAGCTTTCTTT.

V usage is TRBV7-2 and J usage is TRBJ2-1; perhaps TRBD1 as D (5 bases). There are 15 residues in the CDR3. Trimming cost V 1 base and J 8 bases, with 15 bases left between them. The germline CDR1 and CDR2 sequences are SGHTA and FQGNSA. CDR3 coding DNA: TGTGCCAGCAGCTTAGACTTGGGGCCTGTTTATGAGCAGTTCTTC. The encoded protein is CASSLDLGPVYEQFF.

J is TRBJ2-3 and V is TRBV20-1, with D tentatively TRBD1 or TRBD2 (6 bases each). The CDR3 length is 14 residues. In germline, CDR1 is DFQATT, CDR2 SNEGSKA (reference sequence). Trimming removed 3 bases from V and 2 bases from J, with 12 bases in between. Here the CDR3 DNA reads TGCAGTGCTAGTCCGGGGGCTTACACAGATACGCAGTATTTT. Its protein is CSASPGAYTDTQYF.

In its sample, this clonotype was seen a few times. This sequence joins TRBV9 and TRBJ2-7; TRBD2 might be the D (6 bases). CDR3 length: 14 residues. V was pared by 2 bases and J by 6 bases, with 15 bases between. Germline loops: CDR1 SGDLS, CDR2 YYNGEE. CDR3 region: CASSVGTFTGEQYF. CDR3 sequence (DNA): TGTGCCAGCAGCGTCGGGACTTTCACGGGCGAGCAGTACTTC.

This clonotype showed up just a few times. The V call is TRBV27, the J call TRBJ2-7; D ambiguous. This CDR3 has 15 residues. Looked up from germline, CDR1 is MNHEY and CDR2 is SMNVEV (reference sequence). Trimming cost V 3 bases and J 3 bases, with 15 bases left between them. This CDR3 is CASSFGSTPDYEQYF. In DNA, the CDR3 is TGTGCCAGCAGTTTCGGCAGTACCCCGGACTACGAGCAGTACTTC.

The table lists this clonotype with many counts. Germline is not matched at one junction end, which may reflect a read error. This chain joins TRBV7-7 and TRBJ2-1; TRBD2 might be the D (6 bases). The CDR3 is made up of 15 amino acids. The germline V gene has CDR1 SSHAT and CDR2 FNYEAQ (reference sequence). The CDR3 loop reads CASSFSGEGYNEQFF. CDR3 DNA sequence: TGTGCTAGCAGCTTTAGCGGAGAGGGTTACAATGAGCAGTTCTTC.

About this clonotype itself: Here the CDR3 omits its conserved ending phenylalanine or tryptophan, so a read error is the likely source. V gene TRBV11-1 combines with J gene TRBJ2-5; TRBD2 is a possible D gene (6 bases). CDR3 size: 15 residues. Trimming pared 1 base from V and 5 bases from J, leaving 14 bases between. Germline V gene data show CDR1 as SGHAT and CDR2 as FQDESV (reference sequence). CDR3 coding DNA: TGTGCCAGCAGCTTAGGGAGGCCTGGGAGGGAGACCCAGTACCTC. Protein product: CASSLGRPGRETQYL.

This clonotype was detected a few times. The chain recombines TRBV28 with TRBJ2-7; D call uncertain. Trimming removed 2 bases at V and 6 bases at J, with 5 bases between. Germline CDR1 MDHEN, CDR2 SYDVKM. The CDR3 has 11 amino acids. The CDR3 region is CASSLRSEQYF. CDR3 DNA: TGTGCCAGCAGTTTAAGGAGCGAGCAGTACTTC.

This clonotype was seen more than once but under ten times. The chain carries TRBV29-1 and TRBJ2-5; 7 bases agree with TRBD2. The CDR3 runs 16 residues. J was trimmed by 4 bases and V by 3 bases; bases with no gene match: 14. Per the germline V gene, CDR1 is SQVTM and CDR2 is ANQGSEA. Here the CDR3 reads CSVDGGSGPGVETQYF. CDR3 nucleotide sequence: TGCAGCGTTGACGGCGGGAGCGGTCCGGGGGTAGAGACCCAGTACTTC.

This clonotype has only a few counts. This chain joins TRBV28 and TRBJ2-1; D is uncertain. CDR1 is MDHEN and CDR2 is SYDVKM in the germline V gene. The CDR3 runs 15 residues. Trimming pared 5 bases from V and 3 bases from J, leaving 14 bases between. CDR3 sequence reads: CASSPSRSYYNEQFF. In DNA form, the CDR3 reads TGTGCCAGCAGTCCGAGTAGAAGCTACTACAATGAGCAGTTCTTC.

Details on this clonotype: This may be a read error: a much more frequent sequence differs by one nucleotide. V is TRBV6-2 or TRBV6-3 and J is TRBJ2-3, with D unresolved. Trimming shortened V by 4 bases and J by 0 bases, and 5 bases separated the two germline ends. The CDR3 has 13 residues. Germline CDR1 MNHEY, CDR2 SVGEGT. The CDR3 coding sequence is TGTGCCAGCAGTTTTGTCAGCACAGATACGCAGTATTTT. Translated, it gives CASSFVSTDTQYF.

This clonotype came up a few times. This chain links TRBV12-3 or TRBV12-4 with TRBJ2-7; 7 bases are a match to TRBD1. Trimming took 4 bases from V and 6 from J; bases not matched to a gene: 3. CDR3 size: 12 residues. CDR3 residues: CASSWTGSEQYF. CDR3 nucleotides: TGTGCCAGCAGTTGGACAGGAAGCGAGCAGTACTTC.

In its sample, this clonotype was seen a few times. The chain carries TRBV10-3 and TRBJ2-4; 10 bases line up with TRBD1. Germline lookup yields CDR1 ENHRY and CDR2 SYGVKD. There are 15 residues in the CDR3. Unmatched junction bases numbered 5, after V lost 5 bases and J lost 4 bases. The CDR3 DNA is TGTGCCATCAGTCCGGGGGGACAGGGGAAAAACATTCAGTACTTC. This codes for CAISPGGQGKNIQYF.

This clonotype was picked up a small number of times. The V call is TRBV5-5, the J call TRBJ1-2, with a weak D call TRBD1 (6 bases). Between the trimmed V and J ends, which lost 4 bases and 7 bases, there was a span of 23 bases. This CDR3 spans 16 amino acids. From germline, CDR1 is SGHKS and CDR2 YYEKEE (reference sequence). For the CDR3, the DNA is TGTGCCAGCAGCGCGAACTCCCTATATTCAGGGGCTGGCTACACCTTC. Its translation is CASSANSLYSGAGYTF.

This clonotype was observed a few times. The chain has TRBV15 and TRBJ2-6; D remains ambiguous. Germline CDR1 and CDR2: LNHNV and YYDKDF (reference sequence). The CDR3 sequence is 14 residues long. The V gene lost 2 bases and the J gene lost 0 bases, with 2 bases spanning the gap. The CDR3 DNA sequence: TGTGCCACCAGCAGACCCTCTGGGGCCAACGTCCTGACTTTC. Translating it yields CATSRPSGANVLTF. The full variable domain, with the rest looked up from reference TRBV15 and TRBJ2-6, is DAMVIQNPRYQVTQFGKPVTLSCSQTLNHNVMYWYQQKSSQAPKLLFHYYDKDFNNEADTPDNFQSRRPNTSFCFLDIRSPGLGDTAMYLCATSRPSGANVLTFGAGSRLTVL.

This clonotype was recorded a few times. The rearrangement joins TRBV12-3 or TRBV12-4 to TRBJ1-1; D gene unclear. V was cut by 3 bases and J by 3 bases, with 11 bases left in between. This CDR3 has 14 amino acids. The CDR3 protein is CASSLMGGYTEAFF. DNA of the CDR3: TGTGCCAGCAGTTTGATGGGAGGTTACACTGAAGCTTTCTTT.